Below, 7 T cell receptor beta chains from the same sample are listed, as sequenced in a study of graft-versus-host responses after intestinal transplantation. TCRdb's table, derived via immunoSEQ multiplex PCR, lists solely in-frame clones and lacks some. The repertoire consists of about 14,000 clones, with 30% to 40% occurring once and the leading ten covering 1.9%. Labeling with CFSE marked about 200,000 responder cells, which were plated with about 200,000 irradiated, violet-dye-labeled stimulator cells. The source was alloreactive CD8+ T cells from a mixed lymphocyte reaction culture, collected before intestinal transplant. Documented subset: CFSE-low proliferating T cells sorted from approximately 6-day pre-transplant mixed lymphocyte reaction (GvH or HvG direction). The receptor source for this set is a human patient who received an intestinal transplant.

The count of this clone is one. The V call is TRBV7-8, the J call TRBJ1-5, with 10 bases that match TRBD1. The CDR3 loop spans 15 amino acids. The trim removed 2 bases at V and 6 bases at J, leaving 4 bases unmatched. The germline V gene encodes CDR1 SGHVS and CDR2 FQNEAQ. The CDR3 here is CASSLHGDRGQPQHF. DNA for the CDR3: TGTGCCAGCAGCTTACATGGGGACAGGGGTCAGCCCCAGCATTTT.

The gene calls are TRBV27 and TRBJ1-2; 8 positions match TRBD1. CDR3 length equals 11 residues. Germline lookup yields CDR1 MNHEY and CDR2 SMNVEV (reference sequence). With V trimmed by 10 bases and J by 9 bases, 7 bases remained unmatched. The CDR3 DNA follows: TGTGCCACTCGGACAGGGTGGAGCTACACCTTC. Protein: CATRTGWSYTF.

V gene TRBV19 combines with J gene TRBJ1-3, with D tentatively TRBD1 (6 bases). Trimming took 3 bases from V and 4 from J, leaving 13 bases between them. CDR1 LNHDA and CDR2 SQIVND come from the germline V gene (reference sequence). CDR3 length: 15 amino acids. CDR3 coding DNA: TGTGCCAGTAGTATTTTCTGGGGGCGAGGAAACACCATATATTTT. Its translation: CASSIFWGRGNTIYF. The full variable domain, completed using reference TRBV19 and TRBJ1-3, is DGGITQSPKYLFRKEGQNVTLSCEQNLNHDAMYWYRQDPGQGLRLIYYSQIVNDFQKGDIAEGYSVSREKKESFPLTVTSAQKNPTAFYLCASSIFWGRGNTIYFGEGSWLTVV.

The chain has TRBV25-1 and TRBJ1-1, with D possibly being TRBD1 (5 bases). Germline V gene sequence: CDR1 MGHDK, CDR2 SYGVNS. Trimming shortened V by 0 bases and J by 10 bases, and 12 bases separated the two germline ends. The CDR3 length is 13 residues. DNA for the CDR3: TGTGCCAGCAGTGAATATAGGGCAGGGCTAGCTTTCTTT. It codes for CASSEYRAGLAFF.

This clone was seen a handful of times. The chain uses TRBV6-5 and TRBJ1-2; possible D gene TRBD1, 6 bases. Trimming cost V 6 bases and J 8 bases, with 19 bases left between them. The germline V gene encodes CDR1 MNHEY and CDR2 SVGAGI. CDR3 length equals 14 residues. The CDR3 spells CASSPGRLQGGYTF. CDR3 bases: TGTGCCAGCAGCCCGGGACGGCTTCAGGGGGGCTACACCTTC.

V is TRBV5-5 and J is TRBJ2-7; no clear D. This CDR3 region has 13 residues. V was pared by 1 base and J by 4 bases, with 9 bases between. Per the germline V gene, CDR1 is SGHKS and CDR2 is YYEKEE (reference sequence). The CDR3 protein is CASSLWAGYEQYF. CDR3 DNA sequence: TGTGCCAGCAGCTTGTGGGCCGGTTACGAGCAGTACTTC.

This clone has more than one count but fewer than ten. DNA of the CDR3: TGTGCCAGCAGCAAATACCTCCCCGGGGGGGCTGGTGAGACCCAGTACTTC. Encoded protein: CASSKYLPGGAGETQYF. This chain joins TRBV11-3 and TRBJ2-5; 8 bases map to TRBD2. Per germline, CDR1 SGHNT and CDR2 YENEEA. The CDR3 is 17 residues long. The V and J ends lost 5 bases and 5 bases, in that order; junction bases with no gene match: 16.